This T cell receptor beta chain derives from a study of post-analysis software for immune sequencing data (dated by TCRdb to about 2015). Describing the broader study: Relapsing-remitting, secondary progressive and progressive-relapsing multiple sclerosis were recorded as disease courses, and subtype annotation was lacking for some patients. Patient repertoires were compared against roughly 10 previously published healthy control repertoires from donors aged 6 to 25 years. A subset of samples was prepared in parallel using single-end sample barcoding, then pooled and co-amplified after Illumina adapter ligation.

Points the paper makes about the study in general: The multiple sclerosis patient group was slightly younger than the control group. Roughly 5 TRBV segments, including TRBV5-6, TRBV5-1 and TRBV20-1, were significantly more frequent in patients than controls. Direct clustering with F measure revealed strong co-clustering of samples prepared in the same batch, which led to a batch-effect correction. Compared with controls, multiple sclerosis patients had significantly lower normalized Chao1 diversity, a finding suggesting substantial peripheral T-cell clonal expansion.

A remark on this clonotype: Which antigen it targets is not known. A read error may be the cause here, since a much bigger clone is one base away.

To demonstrate the VDJtools post-analysis software, TCR beta repertoires were profiled from the peripheral blood of about 13 young patients with multiple sclerosis. The multiple sclerosis patients were children and adolescents ranging in age from roughly 6 to 15 years. Library construction relied on PCR. For sequencing, an Illumina HiSeq 2500 was employed. To reduce PCR and sequencing biases, unique molecular identifiers were built into the TCR beta cDNA libraries. Every 1 to 10 million input T cells yielded about 500,000 cDNA molecules, meaning each molecule approximated one T cell. The patient libraries were prepared and sequenced with the same protocol used for the earlier healthy control dataset. Within a given batch, samples were prepared together, multiplexed and sequenced on the same HiSeq lane. In the authors' own workflow: MIGEC handled the raw barcoded reads, throwing out single-read molecular identifier groups before consensus assembly and CDR3 extraction. Clonotype tables were post-analysed with VDJtools, normalizing diversity by down-sampling all datasets to the smallest sample size. Repertoire overlap clustering matched CDR3 amino acid but not nucleotide sequences to correct batch-related cross-sample contamination. Starting from the raw public reads, TCRdb applied fastp trimming at Q25, assembled clones with MiXCR and retained in-frame beta chains. Under each unique CDR3 protein, matching rows form one entry showing the most common genes and DNA. Clone size and V and J calls follow TCRdb, not the original study. The sample table contains some 260,000 distinct CDR3 sequences; only one count was recorded for less than 40% of them. The ten largest clonotypes hold around 5.2% of the sample.

CDR1 is given as MNHEY and CDR2 as SVGEGT, both from the germline V gene. Germline trimming amounts to 6 bases on V and 7 bases on J, with 12 as the count of junction bases outside the gene matches. There are 15 amino acids in the CDR3, from cysteine to phenylalanine inclusive. Left in the record is the CDR3 DNA by itself, 45 bases read in frame from the first base. The sample taken for sequencing was blood. The receptor comes from a girl between 10 and 17 years old with multiple sclerosis. The chain is made from TRBV6-2 or TRBV6-3 and TRBJ2-1; 7 central nucleotides agree with TRBD2. The sequenced DNA is TGTGCCAGCAGGCAACGAGCGGGACCGGAGAATGAGCAGTTCTTC. The encoded protein is CASRQRAGPENEQFF.